This is a list of T cell receptor beta chains from one sample in a study of OX40 agonist ivuxolimab in advanced cancers. Produced via immunoSEQ multiplex PCR; TCRdb's table is partial and in-frame only. This sample has thousands of clones, with 55% to 75% found just once. Sequenced material: CD4+ or CD8+ T cells sorted from blood, taken in a trial of the OX40 agonist ivuxolimab. The receptor source for this set is an adult with an advanced solid tumor such as melanoma, head and neck, liver or kidney cancer. Both conserved end residues are part of each CDR3. D genes are given only for firm matches. Size tells how often a clone was seen (once, few, many) or the class of an expanded clone, and some rows leave it out.

v_gene	d_gene	abundance	j_gene	CDR3nt	CDR3aa
TRBV30	.	.	TRBJ1-1	TGTGCCTGGGACAGGTTGAACACTGAAGCTTTCTTT	CAWDRLNTEAFF
TRBV7-8	.	.	TRBJ2-3	TGTGCCAGCAGCTTACGTAGCTCTAACACAGATACGCAGTATTTT	CASSLRSSNTDTQYF
TRBV28	.	.	TRBJ2-1	TGTGCCAGCAGCCCGCTTGTGAATGAGCAGTTCTTC	CASSPLVNEQFF
TRBV30	TRBD2	.	TRBJ2-5	TGTGCCTGGAGTTGGACTAGCGGGGCCCAAGAGACCCAGTACTTC	CAWSWTSGAQETQYF
TRBV2	TRBD2	few	TRBJ2-1	TGTGCCAGCAGTGGGTTAGCGGGGGTCTACAATGAGCAGTTCTTC	CASSGLAGVYNEQFF
TRBV6-1	.	.	TRBJ1-2	TGTGCCAGCAGTGAAAGGTCCAGCATTTACTATGGCTACACCTTC	CASSERSSIYYGYTF
TRBV4-2	TRBD1	few	TRBJ2-2	TGTGCCAGCAGCACAGGGGGCAGGTTCGGGGAGCTGTTTTTT	CASSTGGRFGELFF
TRBV9	.	.	TRBJ2-5	TGTGCCAGCAGCGTAGGAGGAAGGAGGGGATCGGAGACCCAGTACTTC	CASSVGGRRGSETQYF
TRBV4-2	TRBD1	.	TRBJ2-1	TGTGCCAGTAGCCGACAGGGTAATGAGCAGTTCTTC	CASSRQGNEQFF
TRBV28	.	.	TRBJ1-2	TGTGCCAGCAGGGTCAACTATGGCTACACCTTC	CASRVNYGYTF
TRBV6-6	TRBD1	.	TRBJ2-7	TGTGCCAGCACCCCTGGACAGGGTGGGGAGCAGTACTTC	CASTPGQGGEQYF
TRBV6-6	.	few	TRBJ2-2	TGTGCCAGCAGTTACGTGGGGGTAGACACCGGGGAGCTGTTTTTT	CASSYVGVDTGELFF
TRBV7-2	.	.	TRBJ2-1	TGTGCCAGCAGCCTCGGGATGAATGAGCAGTTCTTC	CASSLGMNEQFF
TRBV11-2	.	.	TRBJ2-7	TGTGCCAGCAGCCGGTGGGGTTACGAGCAGTACTTC	CASSRWGYEQYF
TRBV27	TRBD2	.	TRBJ2-5	TGTGCCAGCAGTTTAAACGACCCGGGACTAGCGGGAGTTCCAGAGACCCAGTACTTC	CASSLNDPGLAGVPETQYF
TRBV18	TRBD2	.	TRBJ2-1	TGTGCCAGCTCCGTAGGGACTAGCGGGGGTAATGAGCAGTTCTTC	CASSVGTSGGNEQFF
TRBV18	TRBD2	few	TRBJ2-7	TGTGCCAGCTCACCTGGTCTAGCGGGGGGGTTTGTGGACTACGAGCAGTACTTC	CASSPGLAGGFVDYEQYF
TRBV6-1	.	few	TRBJ2-7	TGTGCCAGCAGTGAACAGGCAGGGGATTCCTACGAGCAGTACTTC	CASSEQAGDSYEQYF
TRBV27	TRBD1	few	TRBJ2-7	TGTGCCAGCAGTCTCTGGGTGGCAGGGGGCAGTTGGGAGCAGTACTTC	CASSLWVAGGSWEQYF
TRBV6-4	TRBD2	few	TRBJ2-3	TGTGCCAGCAGTGAACTAGCGGGGAGCACAGATACGCAGTATTTT	CASSELAGSTDTQYF
TRBV6-1	.	.	TRBJ1-1	TGTGCCAGCAGTGTTGGTTGGACTGAAGCTTTCTTT	CASSVGWTEAFF
TRBV14	TRBD2	.	TRBJ2-7	TGTGCCAGCAGCGCACTAGCGGGAGCCTACGAGCAGTACTTC	CASSALAGAYEQYF
TRBV11-2	TRBD1	.	TRBJ2-2	TGTGCCAGCAGCCCAGGGGGGACAGGGAACACCGGGGAGCTGTTTTTT	CASSPGGTGNTGELFF
TRBV19	TRBD2	few	TRBJ2-1	TGTGCCAGTAGTATCGGCGGGGGCTCCTACAATGAGCAGTTCTTC	CASSIGGGSYNEQFF
TRBV7-9	.	.	TRBJ2-7	TGTGCCAGCAGCTTAAGTCTCTACGAGCAGTACTTC	CASSLSLYEQYF
TRBV19	TRBD2	.	TRBJ2-1	TGTGCCAGTAGTACCGCGCGAAGCGGGAGGTCCTGGAATGAGCAGTTCTTC	CASSTARSGRSWNEQFF
TRBV19	.	.	TRBJ1-1	TGTGCCAGTAAGGAGGGGCTCACTGAAGCTTTCTTT	CASKEGLTEAFF